This entry features one T cell receptor (beta chain) sequence. Its antigen remains unknown. These data originate in a study of shared clonotypes between healthy human individuals. Findings and caveats of the study: The study found roughly 5% of naive CD4 clonotypes shared across a handful of donors.

CDR1 is SGHDN and CDR2 is FVKESK in the germline V gene. CDR3 length: 11 amino acids. The V and J ends lost 8 bases and 5 bases respectively, with 9 bases between them. Negatively enriched CD4+ T cells were divided by CD45RA into naive and memory. Sorted-subset replicate PCRs used 200 ng of genomic DNA. This amount corresponded to about 30,000 T cell genomes. TCRdb's table, derived via immunoSEQ multiplex PCR, lists solely in-frame clones and lacks some. The sample consists of more than 2 million clones, almost 96% of them appearing once. The material sequenced was naive CD4+ T cells sorted from blood. Subset here: CD45RA+ positively selected. This chain connects TRBV14 to TRBJ2-5, with D hard to call. This clonotype was obtained from a man between 18 and 29 years old in good health. In DNA, the CDR3 is TGTGCCAGCGGCCTTGGGGAGACCCAGTACTTC. Translating it yields CASGLGETQYF.